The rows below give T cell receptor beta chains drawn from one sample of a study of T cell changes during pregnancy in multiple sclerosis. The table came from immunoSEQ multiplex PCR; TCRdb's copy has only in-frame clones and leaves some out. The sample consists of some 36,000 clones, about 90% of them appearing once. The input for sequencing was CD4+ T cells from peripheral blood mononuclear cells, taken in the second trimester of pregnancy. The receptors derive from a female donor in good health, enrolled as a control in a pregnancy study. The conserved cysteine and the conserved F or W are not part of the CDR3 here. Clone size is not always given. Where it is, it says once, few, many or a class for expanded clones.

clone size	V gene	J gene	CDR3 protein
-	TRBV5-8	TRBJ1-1	ASSRGSEAF
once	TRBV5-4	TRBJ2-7	ASSWGGTVSYEQY
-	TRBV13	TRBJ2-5	ASNRWDKETQY
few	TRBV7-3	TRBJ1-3	ASSLTGTGNTIY
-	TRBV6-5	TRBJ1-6	ASSPKGGYNSPLH
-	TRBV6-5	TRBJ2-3	ASSSLTGKRGTQY
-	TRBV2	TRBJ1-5	ASRPGQGSNQPQH
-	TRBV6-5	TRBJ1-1	ASSYNTVGTEAF
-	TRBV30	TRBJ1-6	AWSVGGRNSPLH
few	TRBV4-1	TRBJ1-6	ASSQLSGGNSPLH
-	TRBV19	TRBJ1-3	ASSGASGNTIY
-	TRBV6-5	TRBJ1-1	ASSREVNTEAF